Detailed here is one T cell receptor (beta chain). This sample was taken from a study of cytomegalovirus exposure and HLA in healthy donors. PCR employed 60 Vbeta and 13 Jbeta primers. The assay was immunoSEQ multiplex PCR, and TCRdb's table has in-frame clones only and misses some. The table has approximately 100,000 clones, around 74% seen once. The germline V gene has CDR1 MNHEY and CDR2 SMNVEV (reference sequence). Unmatched junction bases numbered 1, after V lost 5 bases and J lost 0 bases. The CDR3 length is 15 residues. The origin of this receptor is a woman aged 40 to 55 in good health and CMV-seronegative. The sample taken for sequencing was PBMCs. This chain uses TRBV27 with TRBJ2-2, with 9 bases matching TRBD2. DNA for the CDR3: TGTGCCAGCAGTCAGCGGGGGGCGAACACCGGGGAGCTGTTTTTT. It translates to CASSQRGANTGELFF.